What follows is one T cell receptor (beta chain) and its context. The antigen remains undetermined. This entry is derived from a study of cytomegalovirus exposure and HLA in healthy donors. Study-wide points: A few chains linked to CMV were shown in vitro to be specific for CMV antigens. Rarity characterized most TCR sequences, yet some public TCRs appeared in many donors.

The donors were members of the validation cohort comprising about 120 subjects, separate from the roughly 650-subject first cohort. TCRdb's table, derived via immunoSEQ multiplex PCR, lists solely in-frame clones and lacks some. This sample has about 190,000 clones; 84% occur once, and the top ten carry roughly 2.8%. Germline loops: CDR1 SGDLS, CDR2 YYNGEE. J was trimmed by 6 bases and V by 4 bases; bases with no gene match: 7. This CDR3 comprises 15 residues. The chain employs TRBV9 and TRBJ1-6; TRBD1 aligns across 7 bases. The source is a young woman in good health and CMV-seropositive. Sequenced: PBMCs. The CDR3 DNA sequence: TGTGCCAGCAGCCTAGCCGGGACAGCTAATTCACCCCTCCACTTT. The encoded protein is CASSLAGTANSPLHF.